The 26 T cell receptor beta chains reported below all come from one sample, sequenced in a study of blood T cell repertoires in COVID-19. Using immunoSEQ multiplex PCR, the repertoire was profiled, and TCRdb retains in-frame clones only, with some absent. The sample has about 160,000 clones, around nine tenths seen once; the top ten hold around 10%. Sequenced: peripheral blood. These receptors were obtained from a woman between 65 and 79 years old with COVID-19, enrolled during active disease.

The chain carries TRBV7-9 and TRBJ1-4; D is unclear. The germline CDR1 and CDR2 sequences are SEHNR and FQNEAQ (reference sequence). V lost 1 base and J 0 bases, leaving 9 bases between the germline ends. The CDR3 is 16 amino acids. The CDR3 bases are TGTGCCAGCAGCTTAGAGAGGGCCGCAACTAATGAAAAACTGTTTTTT. This encodes CASSLERAATNEKLFF.

The V and J genes are TRBV28 and TRBJ1-3; a possible D gene is TRBD1 (6 bases). Germline assignment: CDR1 MDHEN and CDR2 SYDVKM. This CDR3 region has 14 residues. V was clipped by 6 bases and J by 1 base, with 10 bases between them. For the CDR3, the DNA is TGTGCCAGCAGCCCGGGACAATCTGGAAACACCATATATTTT. Amino acid sequence: CASSPGQSGNTIYF.

The V gene is TRBV7-2, the J gene TRBJ2-7; D might be TRBD1 (5 bases). Germline loops: CDR1 SGHTA, CDR2 FQGNSA. V lost 2 bases and J 2 bases, leaving 10 bases between the germline ends. There are 14 residues in the CDR3. The CDR3 loop reads CASSLNQGTYEQYF. As DNA, the CDR3 is TGTGCCAGCAGCTTAAACCAGGGTACCTACGAGCAGTACTTC.

The gene calls are TRBV5-1 and TRBJ1-1; 11 bases are a match to TRBD1. Germline CDR1 and CDR2: SGHRS and YFSETQ. This CDR3 has 16 residues. Unmatched junction bases numbered 6, after V lost 4 bases and J lost 1 base. The CDR3 nucleotides are TGCGCCAGCAGCCTAGGGACAGGGGGTTCGAACACTGAAGCTTTCTTT. Its protein product is CASSLGTGGSNTEAFF.

This chain joins TRBV5-4 and TRBJ1-1; D may be TRBD1 (5 bases). V lost 4 bases, J lost 5 bases, and 21 bases lay in between. Germline CDR1 is SGHNT and CDR2 is YYREEE (reference sequence). This CDR3 has 16 amino acids. CDR3 DNA sequence: TGTGCCAGCAGCCCCCTCGTGGGACTCCCAGGTACTGAAGCTTTCTTT. The encoded protein is CASSPLVGLPGTEAFF.

V and J are TRBV4-1 and TRBJ1-5; D unclear. Trimming pared 0 bases from V and 7 bases from J, leaving 10 bases between. The germline V gene has CDR1 MGHRA and CDR2 YSYEKL. CDR3 size: 14 residues. The CDR3 sequence is CASSQDREGQPQHF. The CDR3 nucleotides read TGCGCCAGCAGCCAAGATAGGGAGGGACAGCCCCAGCATTTT.

The chain recombines TRBV7-6 with TRBJ2-1, with 8 bases aligning to TRBD2. Trimming took 2 bases from V and 6 from J; bases not matched to a gene: 9. Looked up from germline, CDR1 is SGHVS and CDR2 is FNYEAQ. This CDR3 is built from 16 residues. In DNA form, the CDR3 reads TGTGCCAGCAGCTTATTATCCGGGGGGGCCGGCAATGAGCAGTTCTTC. Protein: CASSLLSGGAGNEQFF.

The chain recombines TRBV30 with TRBJ1-1, with D possibly matching TRBD1 (6 bases). Germline V gene data show CDR1 as GTSNPN and CDR2 as SVGIG (reference sequence). The CDR3 covers 13 residues. V was cut by 0 bases and J by 4 bases, with 9 bases left in between. The CDR3 nucleotides are TGTGCCTGGAGTGTGACAGGTATCACTGAAGCTTTCTTT. Its translation is CAWSVTGITEAFF.

The genes are TRBV7-3 and TRBJ2-3; 15 positions match TRBD2. This CDR3 contains 18 residues. Germline CDR1 SGHTA, CDR2 FQGTGA. Trimming took 7 bases from V and 5 from J; bases not matched to a gene: 13. CDR3 nucleotides: TGTGCCAGCAACCTCGGACTAGCGGGGGGGCCGATCCTAGATACGCAGTATTTT. It translates to CASNLGLAGGPILDTQYF.

The chain uses TRBV3-1 (or the pseudogene TRBV3-2) and TRBJ2-2; the match to TRBD2 covers 7 bases. The CDR3 is 17 residues long. V was clipped by 4 bases and J by 5 bases; unmatched bases: 13. Per the germline V gene, CDR1 is LGHDT and CDR2 is YNNKEL (reference sequence). This CDR3 reads CASSLRQMGGLTGELFF. The DNA for the CDR3 is TGTGCCAGCAGCCTACGCCAAATGGGAGGGCTTACCGGGGAGCTGTTTTTT.

This rearrangement joins TRBV10-2 to TRBJ1-1; D possibly corresponds to TRBD1 (5 bases). V lost 2 bases and J 6 bases, leaving 16 bases between the germline ends. CDR3 length: 15 residues. CDR1 WSHSY and CDR2 SAAADI come from the germline V gene. CDR3 sequence: CASSERSGRVAEAFF. The CDR3 region has the DNA TGCGCCAGCAGTGAGCGGTCAGGGCGAGTCGCTGAAGCTTTCTTT.

The chain employs TRBV6-1 and TRBJ2-7; the match to TRBD2 covers 13 bases. The CDR3 is 17 residues long. V lost 0 bases to trimming and J lost 5 bases; unmatched junction nucleotides: 7. From germline, CDR1 is MNHNS and CDR2 SASEGT. In DNA, the CDR3 is TGTGCCAGCAGTGAAGCGCTTCGGGGGACTAGCGGGGACGAGCAGTACTTC. It is translated as CASSEALRGTSGDEQYF.

The gene calls are TRBV9 and TRBJ1-6; no clear D gene. The germline V gene encodes CDR1 SGDLS and CDR2 YYNGEE. The CDR3 sequence is 16 residues long. V lost 4 bases to trimming and J lost 10 bases, with 21 bases between them. This chain's CDR3 is CASSPQLEGGLSPLHF. The CDR3 DNA reads as TGTGCCAGCAGCCCGCAGCTGGAGGGTGGATTGTCACCCCTCCACTTT. Variable domain in full (rest from reference TRBV9 and TRBJ1-6): DSGVTQTPKHLITATGQRVTLRCSPRSGDLSVYWYQQSLDQGLQFLIQYYNGEERAKGNILERFSAQQFPDLHSELNLSSLELGDSALYFCASSPQLEGGLSPLHFGNGTRLTVT.

This chain connects TRBV27 to TRBJ1-5; TRBD1 aligns across 9 bases. CDR3 length: 17 residues. Germline trimming cut 5 bases from V and 5 bases from J; bases unmatched to any gene: 13. The germline CDR1 and CDR2 sequences are MNHEY and SMNVEV (reference sequence). The CDR3 DNA reads as TGTGCCAGCAGTCCCCGGGCCAGACAGGGGGTTGATCAGCCCCAGCATTTT. Translating gives CASSPRARQGVDQPQHF.

This clone was counted a single time. The gene calls are TRBV6-5 and TRBJ1-5; D is ambiguous. CDR1 and CDR2 from the germline V gene are MNHEY and SVGAGI. V was shortened by 6 bases and J by 5 bases, with 8 bases between the two germline ends. CDR3 length: 12 amino acids. DNA for the CDR3: TGTGCCAGCAGACGACTGGATCAGCCCCAGCATTTT. Its translation is CASRRLDQPQHF.

The gene calls are TRBV7-2 and TRBJ1-5; D gene uncertain. The CDR3 contains 15 residues. Trimming stripped 5 bases from V and 3 bases from J, with 14 bases between. Germline V gene data show CDR1 as SGHTA and CDR2 as FQGNSA. CDR3 DNA sequence: TGTGCCAGCAGCCGTCAACTCGGGGACAATCAGCCCCAGCATTTT. Translating gives CASSRQLGDNQPQHF.

The J gene is TRBJ2-3, the V gene TRBV18, with 7 positions matching TRBD1. Germline loops: CDR1 KGHSH, CDR2 LQKENI. The V and J ends lost 3 bases and 2 bases, in that order; junction bases with no gene match: 17. CDR3 size: 19 residues. CDR3 protein: CASSPPGQLFRLFTDTQYF. In DNA, the CDR3 is TGTGCCAGCTCACCGCCGGGACAGTTGTTCAGGTTGTTCACAGATACGCAGTATTTT.

The chain employs TRBV4-1 and TRBJ2-7; D perhaps matches TRBD1 (6 bases). From germline, CDR1 is MGHRA and CDR2 YSYEKL. The CDR3 extends over 14 amino acids. The V end lost 0 bases, the J end lost 3 bases, and 9 bases lay between the germline ends. Written as DNA, the CDR3 is TGCGCCAGCAGCCAAGAAACAGGGCACTACGAGCAGTACTTC. This encodes CASSQETGHYEQYF.

The genes are TRBV2 and TRBJ1-1; D is uncertain. V shed 4 bases and J shed 1 base, with 7 bases lying between them. The CDR3 extends over 13 amino acids. Germline V gene sequence: CDR1 SNHLY, CDR2 FYNNEI. The CDR3, as DNA: TGTGCCAGCAGTGCTAGTGGGAACACTGAAGCTTTCTTT. Its protein product is CASSASGNTEAFF.

This chain connects TRBV7-9 to TRBJ1-4, with a weak D call TRBD1 (5 bases). The CDR3 totals 16 residues. V was trimmed by 1 base and J by 4 bases, leaving 13 bases between them. CDR1 is SEHNR and CDR2 is FQNEAQ in the germline V gene (reference sequence). CDR3 loop: CASSLGRRVGNEKLFF. As DNA, the CDR3 is TGTGCCAGCAGCTTAGGTCGCAGGGTAGGTAATGAAAAACTGTTTTTT.

V gene TRBV6-5 combines with J gene TRBJ1-1, with TRBD1 matching over 7 bases. This CDR3 has 14 residues. The V gene end was trimmed by 2 bases and the J gene end by 5 bases; junction bases not matched to a gene: 5. Germline V gene data show CDR1 as MNHEY and CDR2 as SVGAGI. CDR3 coding DNA: TGTGCCAGCAGTTACACAGGGGTAAAGACTGAAGCTTTCTTT. This translates into CASSYTGVKTEAFF.

The rearrangement joins TRBV3-1 (or the pseudogene TRBV3-2) to TRBJ2-7; D uncertain. The CDR3 spans 11 residues. The V gene's germline CDR1 is LGHDT and CDR2 YNNKEL (reference sequence). Trimming took 3 bases from V and 4 from J, leaving 4 bases between them. This chain's CDR3 is CASSHQYEQYF. The CDR3 coding sequence is TGTGCCAGCAGCCACCAATACGAGCAGTACTTC.

This rearrangement joins TRBV30 to TRBJ2-7; 7 nucleotides match TRBD2. Losses at the gene ends were 3 bases for V and 6 bases for J; bases not matched to a gene: 5. CDR3 size: 12 residues. The germline V gene has CDR1 GTSNPN and CDR2 SVGIG (reference sequence). CDR3 coding DNA: TGTGCCTGGAGGTTGTCGGGGGGCGAGCAGTACTTC. Protein sequence: CAWRLSGGEQYF.

This clone was seen a handful of times. J is TRBJ1-4 and V is TRBV28; D unclear. The V gene's germline CDR1 is MDHEN and CDR2 SYDVKM. Trimming cost V 2 bases and J 7 bases, with 11 bases left between them. The CDR3 covers 14 residues. The CDR3 coding sequence is TGTGCCAGCAGTTTAGAACAGAATATTGAAAAACTGTTTTTT. This codes for CASSLEQNIEKLFF.

The V call is TRBV10-3, the J call TRBJ2-2; maybe TRBD2 (6 bases). The length of the CDR3 is 13 residues. Germline CDR1 and CDR2: ENHRY and SYGVKD. The V gene lost 6 bases and the J gene lost 14 bases, with 19 bases spanning the gap. The CDR3 coding sequence is TGTGCCATCAGCATGAGCGGGCCCCACGGCCTGTTTTTT. Its protein product is CAISMSGPHGLFF.

This clone has only one observation. The chain links TRBV19 to TRBJ1-2; D call uncertain. The germline V gene encodes CDR1 LNHDA and CDR2 SQIVND (reference sequence). The CDR3 runs 15 residues. Trimming cost V 3 bases and J 4 bases, with 15 bases left between them. CDR3 DNA: TGTGCCAGTAGTATCCCGGGGATTGGAGCCTATGGCTACACCTTC. Its protein is CASSIPGIGAYGYTF.